This is a list of T cell receptor beta chains from one sample in a study of neurological immune-mediated disorders. TCRdb passed the 5' RACE reads through MiXCR, listing each CDR3 protein once. Here the sample spans tens of thousands of distinct CDR3 sequences, under 13% being singletons. The sequencing input was PBMCs. Source of these receptors: a middle-aged woman with HTLV-1-associated myelopathy (HAM/TSP). CDR3s include the opening cysteine and the closing phenylalanine or tryptophan. Fields, in order: CDR3 protein, CDR3 DNA, D gene, clone size, J gene, V gene. D genes are given only for firm matches. Rows give clone size only sometimes, using once, few, many, or a class for an expanded clone.

CPSSWTSGEVYDQYF	TGCCCCAGCAGCTGGACTAGCGGGGAGGTCTACGATCAGTACTTC	TRBD2	.	TRBJ2-7	TRBV5-1
CSVELSPNQPQHF	TGCAGCGTTGAACTTTCCCCAAATCAGCCCCAGCATTTT	.	many	TRBJ1-5	TRBV29-1
CSARDDMGVTLDGYTF	TGCAGTGCTAGAGATGACATGGGGGTCACCCTCGATGGCTACACCTTC	.	many	TRBJ1-2	TRBV20-1
CASSPNRGDEQYF	TGTGCCAGCTCTCCTAACAGGGGTGACGAGCAGTACTTC	TRBD1	many	TRBJ2-7	TRBV18
CASSLDGDLYGYTF	TGCGCCAGCAGCTTGGATGGAGACCTTTATGGCTACACCTTC	.	many	TRBJ1-2	TRBV5-1
CASSFGPYNEQFF	TGTGCCAGCAGTTTCGGTCCCTACAATGAGCAGTTCTTC	.	many	TRBJ2-1	TRBV12-3/TRBV12-4
CASRETDGVYEQYF	TGCGCCAGCAGGGAAACGGACGGAGTTTACGAGCAGTACTTC	.	many	TRBJ2-7	TRBV10-2
CASSQGTLAYF	TGTGCCAGCAGTCAAGGGACCCTTGCGTACTTC	.	.	TRBJ2-4	TRBV3-1
CASSLGRLGQGNYGYTF	TGTGCCAGCAGCTTAGGTCGTCTAGGACAGGGAAACTATGGCTACACCTTC	TRBD1	many	TRBJ1-2	TRBV7-9
CASSLSLTRVAGLLNTEAFF	TGCGCCAGCAGCTTGTCACTGACGAGGGTGGCCGGGCTTCTGAACACTGAAGCTTTCTTT	.	many	TRBJ1-1	TRBV5-1
CASSLARGGAWDEQYF	TGTGCCAGCAGCTTAGCGAGGGGAGGGGCTTGGGACGAGCAGTACTTC	TRBD2	.	TRBJ2-7	TRBV11-2
CASSPTVAIYNEQFF	TGTGCCAGCTCACCAACGGTAGCTATCTACAATGAGCAGTTCTTC	.	.	TRBJ2-1	TRBV18
CASNTGVSNGGGLRETQYF	TGCGCCAGCAACACCGGAGTCTCAAACGGCGGGGGATTACGGGAGACCCAGTACTTC	TRBD2	few	TRBJ2-5	TRBV5-1
CASSETGANTGELFF	TGTGCCAGCAGCGAGACAGGAGCTAACACCGGGGAGCTGTTTTTT	.	.	TRBJ2-2	TRBV9
CASSGGHGYKSTDTQYF	TGTGCTAGCAGTGGGGGCCATGGATACAAGAGCACAGATACGCAGTATTTT	.	once	TRBJ2-3	TRBV25-1
CASSSPSSGGAGTQYF	TGTGCCAGCAGCTCTCCCTCTAGCGGGGGGGCTGGTACGCAGTATTTT	TRBD2	once	TRBJ2-3	TRBV7-3
CASSLIQGGNTIYF	TGCGCCAGCAGCTTGATCCAGGGTGGTAACACCATATATTTT	.	many	TRBJ1-3	TRBV5-1
CASSLEGGMETQYF	TGCGCCAGCAGCTTGGAAGGGGGGATGGAGACCCAGTACTTC	.	many	TRBJ2-5	TRBV5-1
CASSLEGYNNEQFF	TGTGCCAGCAGCTTAGAGGGCTATAACAATGAGCAGTTCTTC	.	many	TRBJ2-1	TRBV11-3
CASSPTWTAYYGYTF	TGTGCCAGCTCACCCACCTGGACCGCCTACTATGGCTACACCTTC	.	.	TRBJ1-2	TRBV18
CASSVLAGGNNEQFF	TGCGCCAGCAGCGTGCTAGCGGGGGGGAACAATGAGCAGTTCTTC	TRBD2	.	TRBJ2-1	TRBV5-1
CASSQVGTGDEKLFF	TGCGCCAGCAGCCAAGTCGGGACAGGGGATGAAAAACTGTTTTTT	TRBD1	many	TRBJ1-4	TRBV4-3
CASSSGQAPYF	TGTGCCAGCAGTTCCGGACAGGCTCCGTATTTT	TRBD1	many	TRBJ1-3	TRBV6-2/TRBV6-3
CASSLGNSGNTIYF	TGTGCCAGCAGCTTAGGGAACTCTGGAAACACCATATATTTT	.	many	TRBJ1-3	TRBV7-9
CASSLSRPPSGEQYF	TGTGCCAGCAGTTTATCGCGACCTCCGTCCGGCGAGCAGTACTTC	.	many	TRBJ2-7	TRBV27
CASSLVPGVNSPLHF	TGTGCCAGCAGCTTAGTCCCGGGGGTTAATTCACCCCTCCACTTT	.	many	TRBJ1-6	TRBV7-2
CASSLVAGLSELFF	TGTGCCAGCAGTTTAGTGGCAGGGCTATCTGAACTGTTTTTT	.	many	TRBJ1-4	TRBV12-3/TRBV12-4
CSVPKSGASSSYNEQFF	TGCAGCGTCCCAAAGAGCGGGGCTTCCAGCTCCTACAATGAGCAGTTCTTC	TRBD2	many	TRBJ2-1	TRBV29-1
CASSLVFSGGANEQFF	TGTGCCAGCAGCTTAGTGTTTAGCGGGGGGGCCAATGAGCAGTTCTTC	TRBD2	many	TRBJ2-1	TRBV7-2
CASSLEGVTDTQYF	TGCGCCAGCAGCTTGGAGGGGGTCACAGATACGCAGTATTTT	.	many	TRBJ2-3	TRBV5-1
CSATPGRIATNEKLFF	TGCAGTGCTACCCCGGGCCGGATTGCAACTAATGAAAAACTGTTTTTT	.	.	TRBJ1-4	TRBV20-1
CASSFRGAYGYTF	TGTGCCAGCAGCTTTAGAGGGGCCTATGGCTACACCTTC	.	many	TRBJ1-2	TRBV7-2
CASSCTKVTGVGTEAFF	TGTGCCAGCAGTTGCACGAAAGTTACAGGGGTCGGTACTGAAGCTTTCTTT	TRBD1	few	TRBJ1-1	TRBV6-5
CASSQDRGYLNTQYF	TGCGCCAGCAGCCAAGACAGGGGGTACCTTAATACGCAGTATTTT	TRBD1	many	TRBJ2-3	TRBV4-1
CASSLGPGFRNTGELFF	TGTGCCAGCAGCTTAGGTCCCGGGTTCAGGAACACCGGGGAGCTGTTTTTT	.	.	TRBJ2-2	TRBV7-8
CASSPSGGTYNEQFF	TGCGCCAGCAGCCCATCAGGTGGCACCTACAATGAGCAGTTCTTC	.	many	TRBJ2-1	TRBV5-1
CASSPLDISHYGYTF	TGTGCCAGCTCACCACTCGACATCTCGCATTATGGCTACACCTTC	.	few	TRBJ1-2	TRBV18
CASSPTPASGYNEQFF	TGCGCCAGCAGCCCGACACCGGCTAGCGGCTACAATGAGCAGTTCTTC	TRBD2	many	TRBJ2-1	TRBV4-3
CASSVRLANNEQFF	TGTGCCAGCAGTGTTCGGCTAGCTAACAATGAGCAGTTCTTC	.	many	TRBJ2-1	TRBV2
CASRRENRGHTEAFF	TGCGCCAGCAGACGCGAGAACAGGGGTCACACTGAAGCTTTCTTT	TRBD1	many	TRBJ1-1	TRBV5-1
CASSFGQGANYGYTF	TGTGCCAGCAGCTTTGGACAGGGGGCCAACTATGGCTACACCTTC	TRBD1	many	TRBJ1-2	TRBV7-6
CASSLFGEVYGELFF	TGTGCCAGCAGCTTATTCGGGGAGGTCTACGGGGAGCTGTTTTTT	.	many	TRBJ2-2	TRBV7-6
CASSLGPTGNTGELFF	TGCGCCAGCAGCTTGGGCCCTACAGGGAACACCGGGGAGCTGTTTTTT	.	medium-sized	TRBJ2-2	TRBV5-1
CSVGLSGGGYGYTF	TGCAGCGTTGGACTGTCAGGGGGAGGCTATGGCTACACCTTC	TRBD1	many	TRBJ1-2	TRBV29-1